The clone carrying this T cell receptor (beta chain) was seen only a few times. V lost 9 bases and J lost 0, with 12 bases in between. There are 14 residues in the CDR3. Germline V gene sequence: CDR1 MNHEY, CDR2 SMNVEV (reference sequence). This sample is drawn from a study of T cells in Graves' hyperthyroidism and ophthalmopathy. TCR beta CDR3 region amplification was performed from RNA transcripts. The HTBI set primed first-round TCR CDR3 RT-PCR. TCRdb re-analysed the multiplex PCR reads in MiXCR, keeping a single row per CDR3 protein. The data hold about 380,000 distinct CDR3 sequences, with approximately 18% observed a single time.

The rearrangement links TRBV27 to TRBJ1-5; D remains unclear. The TCR sequence derives from a man between 18 and 35 years old with Graves' ophthalmopathy. Source material: blood. The CDR3 coding sequence is TGTGCCAGTCGGGCGGGGTATAGCAATCAGCCCCAGCATTTT. Translated, it gives CASRAGYSNQPQHF.